A selection of T cell receptor beta chains follows, all from one sample in a study of T cells in Graves' hyperthyroidism and ophthalmopathy. In TCRdb, the multiplex PCR reads were re-called with MiXCR into one record per CDR3 protein. Of roughly 400,000 distinct CDR3 sequences in the sample, approximately 25% were seen once. Sequenced input: blood. These receptors were obtained from a man between 50 and 59 years old with Graves' hyperthyroidism. The CDR3 runs from the conserved cysteine through the conserved F or W. The order of the fields is CDR3 DNA, CDR3 protein, V gene, D gene, clone size, J gene, CDR3 length. The D gene is left open where the match is weak. Where a row states a size, it is once, few, many or the class of an expanded clone; other rows omit it.

TGCAGCGTTGTTGGTGGGACTAGCTCCTACAATGAGCAGTTCTTC	CSVVGGTSSYNEQFF	TRBV29-1	TRBD2	few	TRBJ2-1	15
TGCAGTGCTGTTAGACTAGCGGGGGGCACAGATACGCAGTATTTT	CSAVRLAGGTDTQYF	TRBV20-1	TRBD2	-	TRBJ2-3	15
TGTGCCAGCAGCGCCTGGGCGGCAGATACGCAGTATTTT	CASSAWAADTQYF	TRBV5-6	-	few	TRBJ2-3	13
TGTGCCAGCAGCTTAAGAGGGACAGCTGGGGCCAACGTCCTGACTTTC	CASSLRGTAGANVLTF	TRBV7-3	TRBD1	-	TRBJ2-6	16
TGTGCCAGTAGGAGGGGACAAAGCACCGGGGAGCTGTTTTTT	CASRRGQSTGELFF	TRBV19	-	-	TRBJ2-2	14
TGCAGTGCTAGAGATCGGTCAGTCGATGGCTACACCTTC	CSARDRSVDGYTF	TRBV20-1	-	few	TRBJ1-2	13
TGTGCCAGCAGCGTAGGACAGGGCTTGCAGCCCCAGCATTTT	CASSVGQGLQPQHF	TRBV5-6	TRBD1	-	TRBJ1-5	14
TGTGCCAGCAGTTTATATGGGACAGGGGTTTACGAGCAGTACTTC	CASSLYGTGVYEQYF	TRBV28	TRBD1	few	TRBJ2-7	15
TGCAGTGCTAGAGATGTCAGTCAAGAGACCCAGTACTTC	CSARDVSQETQYF	TRBV20-1	-	many	TRBJ2-5	13
TGTGCCAGAGCGACTAGCGGGAGCCACGAGCAGTACTTC	CARATSGSHEQYF	TRBV12-3/TRBV12-4	TRBD2	few	TRBJ2-7	13
TGTGCCAGCACTCCACGGCAAGCGACGAACACCGGGGAGCTGTTTTTT	CASTPRQATNTGELFF	TRBV11-3	-	-	TRBJ2-2	16
TGTGCCAGCAGCCTTACTAGCGGGAGGAGCGGAGATACGCAGTATTTT	CASSLTSGRSGDTQYF	TRBV7-3	TRBD2	many	TRBJ2-3	16
TGTGCCACCTCTACAGAATCCTACGAGCAGTACTTC	CATSTESYEQYF	TRBV13	-	few	TRBJ2-7	12
TGCAGTGTACAAGGGGCCTTGACAGATACGCAGTATTTT	CSVQGALTDTQYF	TRBV29-1	-	-	TRBJ2-3	13
TGTGCCACCGCAGTTAGCTCCTACGAGCAGTACTTC	CATAVSSYEQYF	TRBV10-3	-	once	TRBJ2-7	12
TGTGCCAGCAGTACAGCGGGAGGGGGGTACTACGAGCAGTACTTC	CASSTAGGGYYEQYF	TRBV27	TRBD2	-	TRBJ2-7	15
TGTGCCAGCGGACCTCGGACCCTCAGCACCTACAATGAGCAGTTCTTC	CASGPRTLSTYNEQFF	TRBV4-2	-	few	TRBJ2-1	16
TGTGCCAGCAGCCTGGGACAGAGGCCCACCTACGAGCAGTACTTC	CASSLGQRPTYEQYF	TRBV7-9	TRBD1	-	TRBJ2-7	15
TGTGCCAGCAGCAACAGTGTCTACGAGCAGTACTTC	CASSNSVYEQYF	TRBV7-9	-	-	TRBJ2-7	12
TGTGCCAGCAGTACAATACGAGGTCCCCGGACAGATACGCAGTATTTT	CASSTIRGPRTDTQYF	TRBV12-3/TRBV12-4	-	few	TRBJ2-3	16
TGTGCCAGCAGCTCAGGCCTTCGGTACGAGCAGTACTTC	CASSSGLRYEQYF	TRBV28	-	many	TRBJ2-7	13
TGCAGCGTGATACGGGACAACTCCTACGAGCAGTACTTC	CSVIRDNSYEQYF	TRBV29-1	-	-	TRBJ2-7	13
TGTGCCAGCAGCCAGAACCAGGGGATCTACGAGCAGTACTTC	CASSQNQGIYEQYF	TRBV28	-	many	TRBJ2-7	14
TGTGCCAGCTCACTTCGACAGGCCGACACTGAAGCTTTCTTT	CASSLRQADTEAFF	TRBV18	-	-	TRBJ1-1	14
TGCGCCAGCAGTATGGGACTAGCGCGCAATGAGCAGTTCTTC	CASSMGLARNEQFF	TRBV10-1	TRBD2	-	TRBJ2-1	14
TGTGCCAGCAGCTTATCCGCGGGGGCTAGAGGTGAGCAGTTCTTC	CASSLSAGARGEQFF	TRBV7-3	-	-	TRBJ2-1	15